The 29 T cell receptor beta chains in this list originate from one sample, sequenced in a study of early T cells in non-severe SARS-CoV-2 infection (dated by TCRdb to about 2021). Libraries were constructed by 5' RACE. TCRdb shows the sequencer as NextSeq 500. TCRdb reanalyzed the raw reads on its own, using fastp at Q25 for trimming and MiXCR for clone calling, and kept in-frame beta chains. All rows with the same CDR3 protein become a single entry with the most common DNA and genes. Present in this sample are some 45,000 distinct CDR3 sequences, around a tenth of which were seen just once. The ten largest account for roughly 4.8% of the sample. The sequencing used whole blood, collected at baseline. The receptors originated from an adult who was a healthcare worker with PCR-confirmed SARS-CoV-2 infection or an uninfected control (not recorded which).

The chain is built from TRBV10-3 and TRBJ2-7, with D maybe TRBD1 (5 bases). Germline V gives CDR1 ENHRY, CDR2 SYGVKD. CDR3 size: 11 residues. The V end was cut by 9 bases, the J end by 3 bases, with 9 bases between. The DNA for the CDR3 is TGTGCCATTCGTCAGGGCTACGAGCAGTACTTC. Translating gives CAIRQGYEQYF.

The rearrangement joins TRBV12-5 to TRBJ1-5; 7 bases line up with TRBD1. Losses at the gene ends were 5 bases for V and 6 bases for J; bases not matched to a gene: 13. The germline CDR1 and CDR2 sequences are LGHNT and FRNRAP. The CDR3 has 16 amino acids. Here the CDR3 reads CASGLQGLGSGQPQHF. Written as DNA, the CDR3 is TGTGCTAGTGGTCTACAGGGGCTAGGGTCAGGTCAGCCCCAGCATTTT.

This clonotype was counted a few times. V usage is TRBV29-1 and J usage is TRBJ2-7; 10 bases are shared with TRBD2. CDR1 is SQVTM and CDR2 is ANQGSEA in the germline V gene. V trimming: 4 bases; J trimming: 3 bases; junction bases outside the gene matches: 18. The CDR3 sequence is 18 residues long. The CDR3 protein is CSVVSRTSGLAAFYEQYF. DNA for the CDR3: TGCAGCGTTGTATCGCGGACTAGCGGACTTGCAGCTTTCTACGAGCAGTACTTC.

This clonotype was seen a few times. This chain joins TRBV28 and TRBJ1-2; D not certain. CDR1 and CDR2 (germline): MDHEN, SYDVKM. The V and J ends lost 8 bases and 6 bases respectively, with 13 bases between them. This CDR3 comprises 12 residues. CDR3 coding DNA: TGTGCCAGCCTGGGTCAGGATCATGGCTACACCTTC. This codes for CASLGQDHGYTF.

This clonotype was recorded a few times. The chain uses TRBV6-5 and TRBJ2-2; 8 positions match TRBD1. The length of the CDR3 is 15 residues. The V gene end was trimmed by 6 bases and the J gene end by 5 bases; junction bases not matched to a gene: 8. Germline-derived CDR1 and CDR2 are MNHEY and SVGAGI. CDR3 nucleotides: TGTGCCAGCAGCCCCAGGGGGCTAGGGACCGGGGAGCTGTTTTTT. This encodes CASSPRGLGTGELFF.

This clonotype was observed many times. The V gene is TRBV12-3 or TRBV12-4, the J gene TRBJ2-2, with D unclear. This CDR3 is built from 15 residues. V lost 3 bases and J lost 1, with 9 bases in between. DNA for the CDR3: TGTGCCAGCAGTTTGGCACCAATGAACACCGGGGAGCTGTTTTTT. It is translated as CASSLAPMNTGELFF.

This clonotype was recorded a few times. This chain connects TRBV5-1 to TRBJ2-5, with D possibly TRBD1 on 5 matching bases. The germline V gene encodes CDR1 SGHRS and CDR2 YFSETQ. V was pared by 5 bases and J by 0 bases, with 5 bases between. The CDR3 covers 12 residues. The CDR3 DNA reads TGCGCCAGCAGGACAGACCAAGAGACCCAGTACTTC. As protein: CASRTDQETQYF. The full variable domain, completed using reference TRBV5-1 and TRBJ2-5, is KAGVTQTPRYLIKTRGQQVTLSCSPISGHRSVSWYQQTPGQGLQFLFEYFSETQRNKGNFPGRFSGRQFSNSRSEMNVSTLELGDSALYLCASRTDQETQYFGPGTRLLVL.

This chain links TRBV5-1 with TRBJ2-1, with 7 nucleotides matching TRBD1. The junction had 11 bases not matched to a gene; V was cut back by 4 bases and J by 4 bases. The CDR3 extends over 16 amino acids. From germline, CDR1 is SGHRS and CDR2 YFSETQ. The chain's CDR3 is CASSIRGRDSYNEQFF. DNA of the CDR3: TGCGCCAGCAGCATAAGGGGACGGGACAGTTACAATGAGCAGTTCTTC. The whole variable domain, filled in from reference TRBV5-1 and TRBJ2-1, reads KAGVTQTPRYLIKTRGQQVTLSCSPISGHRSVSWYQQTPGQGLQFLFEYFSETQRNKGNFPGRFSGRQFSNSRSEMNVSTLELGDSALYLCASSIRGRDSYNEQFFGPGTRLTVL.

This clonotype was recorded many times. The gene calls are TRBV20-1 and TRBJ1-1; D not certain. V was cut by 0 bases and J by 2 bases, with 10 bases left in between. Germline CDR1 is DFQATT and CDR2 is SNEGSKA (reference sequence). CDR3 size: 14 residues. The CDR3 here is CSARDQNSNTEAFF. The CDR3 DNA is TGCAGTGCTAGAGATCAGAACAGCAACACTGAAGCTTTCTTT.

This clonotype occurred a few times. This chain links TRBV13 with TRBJ1-2; D is uncertain. Trimming pared 5 bases from V and 4 bases from J, leaving 11 bases between. CDR1 is PRHDT, CDR2 FYEKMQ, per germline (reference sequence). The CDR3 contains 13 residues. In DNA form, the CDR3 reads TGTGCCAGCAGCCCCCGTTGGGGCTATGGCTACACCTTC. Translating it yields CASSPRWGYGYTF.

This clonotype was observed many times. The V call is TRBV7-9, the J call TRBJ2-7, with D perhaps TRBD2 (6 bases). V was shortened by 5 bases and J by 3 bases, with 17 bases between the two germline ends. Germline values: CDR1 SEHNR, CDR2 FQNEAQ (reference sequence). The CDR3 runs to 15 residues. The CDR3, as DNA: TGTGCCAGCAGCCCTGTGGAGGGAAAGCGCTACGAGCAGTACTTC. It is translated as CASSPVEGKRYEQYF.

The chain uses TRBV19 and TRBJ1-2; 7 nucleotides agree with TRBD1. The J segment lost 2 bases and the V segment lost 6 bases, leaving 9 bases of the junction unmatched. Germline V gene sequence: CDR1 LNHDA, CDR2 SQIVND (reference sequence). The CDR3 totals 15 residues. The CDR3: CASSPPQGENYGYTF. The CDR3 bases are TGTGCCAGTAGCCCCCCGCAGGGGGAAAACTATGGCTACACCTTC.

The rearrangement uses TRBV7-9 and TRBJ2-3, with D unclear. Trimming took 5 bases from V and 2 from J, leaving 11 bases between them. The CDR3 is 14 residues long. From germline, CDR1 is SEHNR and CDR2 FQNEAQ (reference sequence). CDR3 residues: CASSSSTPTDTQYF. CDR3 coding DNA: TGTGCCAGCAGCAGTAGTACACCCACAGATACGCAGTATTTT.

The J gene is TRBJ1-4, the V gene TRBV20-1; D is unclear. The CDR3 loop spans 12 amino acids. Trimming removed 7 bases from V and 7 bases from J, with 13 bases in between. CDR1 is DFQATT, CDR2 SNEGSKA, per germline (reference sequence). The CDR3 reads CSGIESAEKLFF. CDR3 nucleotides: TGCAGTGGGATAGAGTCGGCTGAAAAACTGTTTTTT.

This chain connects TRBV18 to TRBJ1-2, with D perhaps matching TRBD1 (5 bases). The CDR3 loop spans 14 amino acids. V lost 3 bases and J 4 bases, leaving 12 bases between the germline ends. Germline assignment: CDR1 KGHSH and CDR2 LQKENI. CDR3 nucleotide sequence: TGTGCCAGCTCACCGGACACCGAGGGCTATGGCTACACCTTC. It yields the protein CASSPDTEGYGYTF.

The gene calls are TRBV4-1 and TRBJ2-3; 10 bases are a match to TRBD2. The CDR3 contains 16 residues. J lost 2 bases, V lost 4 bases, and 6 bases had no gene match. The germline gives CDR1 MGHRA, CDR2 YSYEKL. The CDR3, as DNA: TGCGCCAGCAGCCGACAAGGACTAGCGGCCACAGATACGCAGTATTTT. Its translation is CASSRQGLAATDTQYF.

In its sample, this clonotype was seen a few times. The rearrangement joins TRBV19 to TRBJ2-3, with a weak D call TRBD2 (6 bases). The CDR3 has 15 amino acids. Germline V gene data show CDR1 as LNHDA and CDR2 as SQIVND (reference sequence). V was cut by 1 base and J by 3 bases, with 11 bases left in between. The CDR3 nucleotides read TGTGCCAGTAGTATAGCGGAGGGGCTTACAGATACGCAGTATTTT. Amino acids: CASSIAEGLTDTQYF.

This clonotype was detected ten times or more. V and J are TRBV20-1 and TRBJ1-6; 10 positions agree with TRBD1. Trimming removed 4 bases from V and 7 bases from J; junction bases left unmatched: 1. Germline V gene data show CDR1 as DFQATT and CDR2 as SNEGSKA (reference sequence). The CDR3 length is 13 residues. This CDR3 reads CSAKDRGNSPLHF. The CDR3 DNA sequence: TGCAGTGCTAAGGACAGGGGGAATTCACCCCTCCACTTT.

This clonotype has only a few counts. The V call is TRBV20-1, the J call TRBJ2-5; unclear D gene. This CDR3 region has 12 residues. Germline V gives CDR1 DFQATT, CDR2 SNEGSKA (reference sequence). Trimming cost V 6 bases and J 5 bases, with 13 bases left between them. Here the CDR3 DNA reads TGCAGTGCCCTGCAGGTGGGGGAGACCCAGTACTTC. Residues: CSALQVGETQYF.

This clonotype was observed a few times. The genes are TRBV11-2 and TRBJ2-5; 14 bases line up with TRBD2. The germline gives CDR1 SGHAT, CDR2 FQNNGV. This CDR3 contains 18 residues. V lost 1 base and J lost 3; bases outside the gene matches: 7. The CDR3 coding sequence is TGTGCCAGCAGCTTAGGAGGACTAGCGGGAGGAGGGGAAGAGACCCAGTACTTC. Its translation: CASSLGGLAGGGEETQYF.

V usage is TRBV19 and J usage is TRBJ2-7; D not resolved. This CDR3 region has 14 residues. The germline V gene has CDR1 LNHDA and CDR2 SQIVND (reference sequence). The V end was cut by 4 bases, the J end by 2 bases, with 12 bases between. The CDR3 loop is CASSKSPQTYEQYF. The CDR3 region has the DNA TGTGCCAGTAGTAAGTCGCCACAGACCTACGAGCAGTACTTC.

This clonotype was found a few times. The rearrangement joins TRBV20-1 to TRBJ2-1; no definite D call. The CDR3 totals 15 residues. Germline V gives CDR1 DFQATT, CDR2 SNEGSKA (reference sequence). V lost 2 bases and J lost 0, with 11 bases in between. The CDR3 nucleotides are TGCAGTGCTAGAACCCGGTCTAGCTCCTACAATGAGCAGTTCTTC. Protein: CSARTRSSSYNEQFF.

This clonotype appeared many times. The rearrangement links TRBV6-6 to TRBJ2-7; possibly TRBD2 for D (5 bases). Germline CDR1 MNHNY, CDR2 SVGAGI (reference sequence). V was cut by 7 bases and J by 5 bases, with 15 bases left in between. This CDR3 has 13 residues. This CDR3 is CASTLNAGDEQYF. For the CDR3, the DNA is TGTGCCAGCACGTTAAACGCGGGTGACGAGCAGTACTTC.

This clonotype was seen many times. The J gene is TRBJ1-1, the V gene TRBV28, with D perhaps matching TRBD1 (5 bases). The CDR3 is made up of 13 amino acids. Germline CDR1 MDHEN, CDR2 SYDVKM. Deletions cut 5 bases from V and 3 bases from J, with 10 bases between. This CDR3 reads CASSRGGDTEAFF. CDR3 coding DNA: TGTGCCAGCAGTCGGGGCGGCGACACTGAAGCTTTCTTT.

This clonotype showed up many times. The J gene is TRBJ1-5, the V gene TRBV6-2 or TRBV6-3, with D possibly TRBD1 on 5 matching bases. Trimming took off 0 bases at V and 5 bases at J, with 11 bases between the two ends. The CDR3 consists of 15 residues. Germline V gene sequence: CDR1 MNHEY, CDR2 SVGEGT. CDR3 coding DNA: TGTGCCAGCAGTTACTCGACGGCAGGGCATCAGCCCCAGCATTTT. Residues: CASSYSTAGHQPQHF.

This rearrangement joins TRBV19 to TRBJ2-7; the D gene is possibly TRBD2 (5 bases). This CDR3 comprises 13 residues. V gave up 1 base and J gave up 5 bases, with 9 bases separating them. Germline loops: CDR1 LNHDA, CDR2 SQIVND (reference sequence). CDR3 amino acids: CASSIGSGDEQYF. The CDR3 DNA reads TGTGCCAGTAGTATAGGAAGCGGAGACGAGCAGTACTTC.

This clonotype was seen only a few times. The chain has TRBV6-1 and TRBJ2-1; the match to TRBD1 covers 9 bases. The junction had 10 bases not matched to a gene; V was cut back by 7 bases and J by 9 bases. The CDR3 sequence is 14 residues long. In germline, CDR1 is MNHNS, CDR2 SASEGT. The CDR3 protein is CASTKDRGLTEQFF. Here the CDR3 DNA reads TGTGCCAGCACTAAGGACAGGGGTTTGACTGAGCAGTTCTTC.

This chain connects TRBV3-1 to TRBJ2-5; D is uncertain. Germline CDR1 LGHDT, CDR2 YNNKEL (reference sequence). V lost 3 bases, J lost 1 base, and 9 bases lay in between. The CDR3 sequence is 14 residues long. CDR3 sequence: CASSHTGSQETQYF. In DNA form, the CDR3 reads TGTGCCAGCAGCCATACGGGCAGCCAAGAGACCCAGTACTTC.

The chain carries TRBV12-3 or TRBV12-4 and TRBJ1-1; 8 nucleotides agree with TRBD1. This CDR3 is 14 amino acids long. J lost 1 base, V lost 5 bases, and 3 bases had no gene match. The CDR3 loop reads CASSNDRGNTEAFF. For the CDR3, the DNA is TGTGCCAGCAGTAACGACAGGGGGAACACTGAAGCTTTCTTT.